A single sample gave rise to the 29 T cell receptor beta chains below, sequenced in a study of cytomegalovirus exposure and HLA in healthy donors. It was with 60 Vbeta and 13 Jbeta primers that the PCR ran. The assay was immunoSEQ multiplex PCR, and TCRdb's table has in-frame clones only and misses some. The repertoire table contains about 150,000 clones. The specimen was PBMCs. These receptors originate from a young man in good health and CMV-seronegative.

The chain employs TRBV9 and TRBJ1-2; no definite D call. Trimming stripped 4 bases from V and 0 bases from J, with 10 bases between. The CDR3 is made up of 14 amino acids. Germline CDR1 and CDR2: SGDLS and YYNGEE. The chain's CDR3 is CASSPTTSNYGYTF. CDR3 DNA: TGTGCCAGCAGCCCAACGACTTCTAACTATGGCTACACCTTC.

The CDR3 DNA reads TGTGCCAGCAGTAACGCGGGGGTCGGAGACGAGCAGTACTTC. It encodes CASSNAGVGDEQYF. The chain carries TRBV6-5 and TRBJ2-7, with TRBD2 matching 7 bases. The germline V gene has CDR1 MNHEY and CDR2 SVGAGI. Trimming removed 5 bases from V and 5 bases from J; junction bases left unmatched: 9. The CDR3 is 14 residues long.

V usage is TRBV9 and J usage is TRBJ2-6, with D tentatively TRBD2 (5 bases). Germline V lookup: CDR1 SGDLS, CDR2 YYNGEE. The ends were cut back, 4 bases at V and 4 bases at J, with 15 bases in the middle. The CDR3 is 16 amino acids. The CDR3 here is CASSTLGGSGANVLTF. The DNA for the CDR3 is TGTGCCAGCAGCACCCTAGGAGGCTCCGGGGCCAACGTCCTGACTTTC. Drawing the rest from reference TRBV9 and TRBJ2-6, the complete variable domain is DSGVTQTPKHLITATGQRVTLRCSPRSGDLSVYWYQQSLDQGLQFLIQYYNGEERAKGNILERFSAQQFPDLHSELNLSSLELGDSALYFCASSTLGGSGANVLTFGAGSRLTVL.

CDR3 bases: TGTGCCAGCTCACCCAGACAGGGGGACGAAGCTTTCTTT. Translated, it gives CASSPRQGDEAFF. This chain joins TRBV18 and TRBJ1-1, with 9 nucleotides matching TRBD1. Losses at the gene ends were 3 bases for V and 8 bases for J; bases not matched to a gene: 4. Looked up from germline, CDR1 is KGHSH and CDR2 is LQKENI. This CDR3 comprises 13 residues.

The chain joins TRBV4-1 to TRBJ2-3, with 11 bases fitting TRBD2. Germline-derived CDR1 and CDR2 are MGHRA and YSYEKL. V dropped 4 bases and J dropped 4; count of bases not matched to a gene: 7. The CDR3 has 16 amino acids. The CDR3 DNA reads as TGCGCCAGCAGCCCCCAGGGTAGCGGGAGGGCAGATACGCAGTATTTT. As protein: CASSPQGSGRADTQYF.

J is TRBJ2-1 and V is TRBV10-3; 8 bases agree with TRBD2. J was trimmed by 4 bases and V by 6 bases; bases with no gene match: 11. CDR1 is ENHRY and CDR2 is SYGVKD in the germline V gene. The CDR3 covers 16 residues. CDR3 coding DNA: TGTGCCATCAGAGTCGGACGGGAGGGAGGATACAATGAGCAGTTCTTC. This translates into CAIRVGREGGYNEQFF.

The V and J genes are TRBV18 and TRBJ2-2; perhaps TRBD1 as D (5 bases). Looked up from germline, CDR1 is KGHSH and CDR2 is LQKENI. Trimming left V 5 bases short and J 3 bases short, with 22 bases between. This CDR3 region has 18 residues. The CDR3 nucleotides are TGTGCCAGCTCAGGGAAAAGGGGCCGACTCTTGGACACCGGGGAGCTGTTTTTT. Its protein is CASSGKRGRLLDTGELFF.

The chain uses TRBV5-1 and TRBJ1-2; possible D gene TRBD1, 5 bases. V shed 3 bases and J shed 8 bases, with 8 bases lying between them. In germline, CDR1 is SGHRS, CDR2 YFSETQ. CDR3 length: 11 amino acids. CDR3 sequence: CASSSTGGYTF. CDR3 in DNA: TGCGCCAGCAGCTCCACAGGCGGCTACACCTTC.

The chain uses TRBV2 and TRBJ2-7; 8 nucleotides line up with TRBD1. The V and J ends lost 4 bases and 2 bases, in that order; junction bases with no gene match: 7. Looked up from germline, CDR1 is SNHLY and CDR2 is FYNNEI. This CDR3 has 15 residues. The CDR3: CASSVARTGPYEQYF. In nucleotides, the CDR3 is TGTGCCAGCAGTGTGGCCCGGACAGGGCCCTACGAGCAGTACTTC.

The chain combines TRBV7-9 with TRBJ2-2; D gene ambiguous. Germline V gene data show CDR1 as SEHNR and CDR2 as FQNEAQ (reference sequence). The CDR3 is 12 amino acids. V was clipped by 3 bases and J by 8 bases, with 7 bases between them. The CDR3 nucleotides read TGTGCCAGCAGCTTGGGCCCAGGGGAGCTGTTTTTT. This translates into CASSLGPGELFF.

V and J are TRBV5-1 and TRBJ2-3; 7 bases are shared with TRBD2. V was clipped by 4 bases and J by 0 bases; unmatched bases: 5. The CDR3 sequence is 15 residues long. In germline, CDR1 is SGHRS, CDR2 YFSETQ. CDR3 amino acids: CASSPSGYSTDTQYF. CDR3 bases: TGCGCCAGCAGCCCTAGCGGATATAGCACAGATACGCAGTATTTT. Using reference TRBV5-1 and TRBJ2-3 for the parts outside the CDR3, the full variable domain is KAGVTQTPRYLIKTRGQQVTLSCSPISGHRSVSWYQQTPGQGLQFLFEYFSETQRNKGNFPGRFSGRQFSNSRSEMNVSTLELGDSALYLCASSPSGYSTDTQYFGPGTRLTVL.

The V gene is TRBV5-1, the J gene TRBJ2-3; 10 nucleotides match TRBD2. Looked up from germline, CDR1 is SGHRS and CDR2 is YFSETQ. The CDR3 has 16 amino acids. V lost 4 bases to trimming and J lost 2 bases; unmatched junction nucleotides: 7. In DNA, the CDR3 is TGCGCCAGCAGCCCTGGACTAGCGGAGACCACAGATACGCAGTATTTT. Residues: CASSPGLAETTDTQYF.

The V gene is TRBV25-1, the J gene TRBJ2-7, with D possibly TRBD1 on 5 matching bases. Per the germline V gene, CDR1 is MGHDK and CDR2 is SYGVNS. Trimming stripped 7 bases from V and 3 bases from J, with 16 bases between. This CDR3 contains 14 residues. In DNA, the CDR3 is TGTGCCAGCACCCAAAGCAGGGTAGGCTACGAGCAGTACTTC. Its translation is CASTQSRVGYEQYF.

The chain joins TRBV6-6 to TRBJ1-5, with 8 bases matching TRBD1. Germline V gene sequence: CDR1 MNHNY, CDR2 SVGAGI (reference sequence). J gave up 0 bases and V 6 bases, and 4 bases lay outside the gene matches. The CDR3 consists of 15 residues. The DNA of the CDR3 is TGTGCCAGCAGGACAGGGGTGGATAGCAATCAGCCCCAGCATTTT. The encoded protein is CASRTGVDSNQPQHF.

The chain couples TRBV5-1 to TRBJ2-5, with 9 bases fitting TRBD2. The germline gives CDR1 SGHRS, CDR2 YFSETQ. J was trimmed by 2 bases and V by 0 bases; bases with no gene match: 2. The CDR3 has 15 residues. The CDR3 is CASSLDSGRQETQYF. CDR3 in DNA: TGCGCCAGCAGCTTGGATAGCGGGAGACAAGAGACCCAGTACTTC.

The rearrangement joins TRBV5-4 to TRBJ2-3; 11 bases match TRBD2. After removal of 7 bases from V and 2 bases from J, the junction contained 12 bases not matched to a gene. CDR1 is SGHNT and CDR2 is YYREEE in the germline V gene (reference sequence). This CDR3 spans 17 amino acids. CDR3 sequence: CASGYSGRASYTDTQYF. The CDR3 region has the DNA TGTGCCAGCGGATATAGCGGGAGGGCCTCTTACACAGATACGCAGTATTTT.

The chain employs TRBV5-1 and TRBJ2-1; TRBD1 is a possible D gene (6 bases). The CDR3 runs 16 residues. The V gene's germline CDR1 is SGHRS and CDR2 YFSETQ. Trimming took 3 bases from V and 0 from J, leaving 13 bases between them. CDR3 nucleotides: TGCGCCAGCAGCTCCGGGACATCGAGCTCCTACAATGAGCAGTTCTTC. Its translation is CASSSGTSSSYNEQFF.

The chain recombines TRBV5-1 with TRBJ1-2; the match to TRBD1 covers 8 bases. Germline values: CDR1 SGHRS, CDR2 YFSETQ. V was pared by 0 bases and J by 3 bases, with 1 base of the junction left unmatched. The CDR3 is made up of 14 amino acids. CDR3: CASSLGTGYYGYTF. The CDR3 nucleotides read TGCGCCAGCAGCTTGGGGACAGGGTACTATGGCTACACCTTC. The full variable domain, with the rest looked up from reference TRBV5-1 and TRBJ1-2, is KAGVTQTPRYLIKTRGQQVTLSCSPISGHRSVSWYQQTPGQGLQFLFEYFSETQRNKGNFPGRFSGRQFSNSRSEMNVSTLELGDSALYLCASSLGTGYYGYTFGSGTRLTVV.

The V gene is TRBV19, the J gene TRBJ2-7, with 11 positions matching TRBD2. The CDR3 loop spans 15 amino acids. The germline CDR1 and CDR2 sequences are LNHDA and SQIVND (reference sequence). The V and J ends lost 6 bases and 2 bases, in that order; junction bases with no gene match: 6. The CDR3 spells CASRMTSGDTYEQYF. The CDR3, as DNA: TGTGCCAGTAGAATGACTAGCGGGGATACCTACGAGCAGTACTTC. Full variable domain (missing parts from reference TRBV19 and TRBJ2-7): DGGITQSPKYLFRKEGQNVTLSCEQNLNHDAMYWYRQDPGQGLRLIYYSQIVNDFQKGDIAEGYSVSREKKESFPLTVTSAQKNPTAFYLCASRMTSGDTYEQYFGPGTRLTVT.

The rearrangement links TRBV5-6 to TRBJ2-1; 7 nucleotides align to TRBD2. J gave up 12 bases and V 4 bases, and 13 bases lay outside the gene matches. The CDR3 sequence is 14 residues long. Germline CDR1 is SGHDT and CDR2 is YYEEEE. CDR3 DNA sequence: TGTGCCAGCAGCAACGGGAGGAGTACAATGACGCAGTTCTTC. The encoded protein is CASSNGRSTMTQFF.

J is TRBJ1-6 and V is TRBV7-2; tentatively, D is TRBD1 (5 bases). Trimming cost V 5 bases and J 10 bases, with 15 bases left between them. The length of the CDR3 is 14 residues. CDR1 SGHTA and CDR2 FQGNSA come from the germline V gene. The CDR3 loop is CASSPWGVRSPLHF. The CDR3 bases are TGTGCCAGCAGCCCCTGGGGGGTTAGATCACCCCTCCACTTT. The complete variable domain, with remaining parts taken from reference TRBV7-2 and TRBJ1-6, reads GAGVSQSPSNKVTEKGKDVELRCDPISGHTALYWYRQSLGQGLEFLIYFQGNSAPDKSGLPSDRFSAERTGGSVSTLTIQRTQQEDSAVYLCASSPWGVRSPLHFGNGTRLTVT.

Remarks on this clone: The junction departs from the called germline gene at one end, perhaps through a read error. The genes are TRBV15 and TRBJ2-3; 7 bases are shared with TRBD2. The CDR3 has 15 amino acids. The germline gives CDR1 LNHNV, CDR2 YYDKDF (reference sequence). The CDR3 DNA is TGTGCCACCCGCAGCAGAGCGGGACGATCAGATACGCAGTATTTT. It codes for CATRSRAGRSDTQYF. Drawing the rest from reference TRBV15 and TRBJ2-3, the complete variable domain is DAMVIQNPRYQVTQFGKPVTLSCSQTLNHNVMYWYQQKSSQAPKLLFHYYDKDFNNEADTPDNFQSRRPNTSFCFLDIRSPGLGDTAMYLCATRSRAGRSDTQYFGPGTRLTVL.

The gene calls are TRBV7-3 and TRBJ2-2; 7 bases agree with TRBD2. Germline-derived CDR1 and CDR2 are SGHTA and FQGTGA. Unmatched junction bases numbered 4, after V lost 2 bases and J lost 1 base. This CDR3 has 16 amino acids. CDR3 residues: CASSLEASGNTGELFF. CDR3 coding DNA: TGTGCCAGCAGCTTAGAAGCTAGCGGGAACACCGGGGAGCTGTTTTTT.

The V call is TRBV7-8, the J call TRBJ2-7, with a possible D match to TRBD2 (5 bases). Germline values: CDR1 SGHVS, CDR2 FQNEAQ. The V end was cut by 5 bases, the J end by 3 bases, with 14 bases between. This CDR3 spans 14 amino acids. As DNA, the CDR3 is TGTGCCAGCAGCATGGAGCGGACCAACTACGAGCAGTACTTC. Encoded protein: CASSMERTNYEQYF.

The chain carries TRBV6-6 and TRBJ1-4; D not resolved. Trimming removed 4 bases from V and 8 bases from J, with 8 bases in between. CDR1 and CDR2 from the germline V gene are MNHNY and SVGAGI (reference sequence). The length of the CDR3 is 12 residues. CDR3 coding DNA: TGTGCCAGCAGTTCGACACAAGAAAAACTGTTTTTT. Amino acids: CASSSTQEKLFF.

This sequence joins TRBV5-1 and TRBJ2-3; the D is unclear. Germline V lookup: CDR1 SGHRS, CDR2 YFSETQ. The CDR3 has 14 amino acids. V lost 0 bases and J 4 bases, leaving 9 bases between the germline ends. The CDR3 loop is CASSLASPADTQYF. CDR3 DNA: TGCGCCAGCAGCTTGGCCTCTCCCGCAGATACGCAGTATTTT.

J is TRBJ2-3 and V is TRBV5-1, with D possibly matching TRBD2 (5 bases). The germline gives CDR1 SGHRS, CDR2 YFSETQ. The CDR3 extends over 13 amino acids. V shed 0 bases and J shed 8 bases, with 10 bases lying between them. CDR3 sequence reads: CASSLAGVGTQYF. The CDR3 DNA reads TGCGCCAGCAGCTTGGCCGGGGTAGGTACGCAGTATTTT.

The genes are TRBV11-2 and TRBJ2-3; possible D gene TRBD2, 6 bases. This CDR3 has 16 residues. The V gene's germline CDR1 is SGHAT and CDR2 FQNNGV. The V and J ends lost 5 bases and 0 bases respectively, with 15 bases between them. The CDR3 nucleotides are TGTGCCAGCAGCCGGAGGCCCGGGACTAGCACAGATACGCAGTATTTT. Translating gives CASSRRPGTSTDTQYF.

V gene TRBV5-6 combines with J gene TRBJ2-1; D gene ambiguous. Deletions cut 2 bases from V and 10 bases from J, with 10 bases between. Germline V gene lookup returns CDR1 SGHDT and CDR2 YYEEEE. The CDR3 loop spans 12 amino acids. The CDR3 spells CASSFSVAEQFF. DNA for the CDR3: TGTGCCAGCAGCTTTTCAGTTGCAGAGCAGTTCTTC.